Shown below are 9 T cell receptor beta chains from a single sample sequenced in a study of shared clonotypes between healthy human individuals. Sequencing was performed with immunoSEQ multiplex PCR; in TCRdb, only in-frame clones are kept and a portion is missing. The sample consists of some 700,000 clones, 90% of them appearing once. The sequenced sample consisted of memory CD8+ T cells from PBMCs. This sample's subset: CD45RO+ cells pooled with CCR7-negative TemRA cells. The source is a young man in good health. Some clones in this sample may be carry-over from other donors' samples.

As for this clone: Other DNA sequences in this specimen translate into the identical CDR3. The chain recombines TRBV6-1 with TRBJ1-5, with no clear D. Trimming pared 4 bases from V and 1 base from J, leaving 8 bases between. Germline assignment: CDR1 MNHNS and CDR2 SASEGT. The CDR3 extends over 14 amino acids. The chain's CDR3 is CASSGRGSNQPQHF. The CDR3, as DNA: TGTGCCAGCAGTGGCAGAGGGAGCAATCAGCCCCAGCATTTT.

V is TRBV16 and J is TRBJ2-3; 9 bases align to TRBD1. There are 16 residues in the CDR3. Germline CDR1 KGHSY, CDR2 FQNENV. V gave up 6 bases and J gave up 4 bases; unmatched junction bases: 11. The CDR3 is CASRAGTGFRSDTQYF. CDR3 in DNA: TGTGCCAGCAGAGCCGGGACAGGGTTTCGGTCAGATACGCAGTATTTT.

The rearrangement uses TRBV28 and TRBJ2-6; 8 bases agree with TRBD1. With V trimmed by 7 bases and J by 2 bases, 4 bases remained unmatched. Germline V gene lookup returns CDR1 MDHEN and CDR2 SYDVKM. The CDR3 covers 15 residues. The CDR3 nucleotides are TGTGCCAGCAATGTCAGGGGGCCTGGGGCCAACGTCCTGACTTTC. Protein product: CASNVRGPGANVLTF. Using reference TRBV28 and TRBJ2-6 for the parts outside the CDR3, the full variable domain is DVKVTQSSRYLVKRTGEKVFLECVQDMDHENMFWYRQDPGLGLRLIYFSYDVKMKEKGDIPEGYSVSREKKERFSLILESASTNQTSMYLCASNVRGPGANVLTFGAGSRLTVL.

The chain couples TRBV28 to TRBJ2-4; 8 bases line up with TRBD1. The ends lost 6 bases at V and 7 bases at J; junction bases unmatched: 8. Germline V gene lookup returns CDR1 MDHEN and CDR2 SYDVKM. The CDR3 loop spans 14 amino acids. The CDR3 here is CASSPIRQGNIQYF. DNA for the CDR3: TGTGCCAGCAGCCCAATCCGACAGGGGAACATTCAGTACTTC.

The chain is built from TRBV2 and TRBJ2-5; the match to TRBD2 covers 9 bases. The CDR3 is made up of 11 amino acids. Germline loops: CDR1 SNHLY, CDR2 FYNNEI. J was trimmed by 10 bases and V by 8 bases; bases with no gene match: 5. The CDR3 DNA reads TGTGCCAGCGCCGATAGCGGGAGCCAGTACTTC. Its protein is CASADSGSQYF.

This chain's CDR3 is CASSLPQVGLAGGDYEQYF. CDR3 bases: TGTGCCAGCAGTCTACCCCAAGTAGGGCTAGCGGGGGGCGACTACGAGCAGTACTTC. This chain joins TRBV2 and TRBJ2-7; 11 nucleotides agree with TRBD2. Looked up from germline, CDR1 is SNHLY and CDR2 is FYNNEI. The CDR3 has 19 amino acids. V lost 5 bases to trimming and J lost 3 bases; unmatched junction nucleotides: 18.

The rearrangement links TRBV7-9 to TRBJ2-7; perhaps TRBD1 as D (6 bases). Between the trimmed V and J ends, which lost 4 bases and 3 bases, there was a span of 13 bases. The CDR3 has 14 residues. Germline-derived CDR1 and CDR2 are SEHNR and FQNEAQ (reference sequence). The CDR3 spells CASSSRQANYEQYF. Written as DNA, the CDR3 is TGTGCCAGCAGCTCCCGACAGGCGAACTACGAGCAGTACTTC.

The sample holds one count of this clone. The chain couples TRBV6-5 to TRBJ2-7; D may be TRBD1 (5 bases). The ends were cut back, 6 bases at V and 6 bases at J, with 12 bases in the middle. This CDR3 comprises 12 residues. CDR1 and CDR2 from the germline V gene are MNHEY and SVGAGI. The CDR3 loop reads CASSPSGAEQYF. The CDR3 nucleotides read TGTGCCAGCAGCCCCTCTGGGGCCGAGCAGTACTTC.

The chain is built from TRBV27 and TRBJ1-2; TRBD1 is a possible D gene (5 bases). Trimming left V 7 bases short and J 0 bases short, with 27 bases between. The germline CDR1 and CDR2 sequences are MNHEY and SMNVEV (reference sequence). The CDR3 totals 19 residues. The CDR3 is CASTLDRRDRSVANYGYTF. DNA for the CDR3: TGTGCCAGCACCCTCGATCGCCGGGACCGATCCGTCGCTAACTATGGCTACACCTTC.